A selection of T cell receptor beta chains follows, all from one sample in a study of tumor and adjacent non-tumor tissue in lung cancer. TCRdb re-called the multiplex PCR reads through MiXCR, storing one row per CDR3 protein. The sample yields approximately 120,000 distinct CDR3 sequences, 50% to 70% seen once. The specimen was distant non-tumor lung tissue. All receptors derive from a man between 60 and 75 years old with non-small cell lung cancer. CDR3s include the opening cysteine and the closing phenylalanine or tryptophan. The order of the fields is J gene, clone size, D gene, V gene, CDR3 DNA, CDR3 protein. D genes are given only for firm matches. Clone size appears in some rows only: once, few, many, or a class for an expanded clone.

J gene: TRBJ2-1
clone size: once
D gene: -
V gene: TRBV10-3
CDR3 DNA: TGTGCCATCAGTGGTGGGGGCCTGTGGGATGAACAGTTCTTC
CDR3 protein: CAISGGGLWDEQFF

J gene: TRBJ2-1
clone size: -
D gene: TRBD1
V gene: TRBV6-1
CDR3 DNA: TGTGACAGCTGTGATGGACAGGGCCGCTACAATGAGCAGTTCTTC
CDR3 protein: CDSCDGQGRYNEQFF

J gene: TRBJ2-2
clone size: many
D gene: -
V gene: TRBV6-2/TRBV6-3
CDR3 DNA: TGTGCCAGCAGTTACACGCCAGGACTCGGGGAGCTGTTTTTT
CDR3 protein: CASSYTPGLGELFF

J gene: TRBJ1-2
clone size: -
D gene: -
V gene: TRBV20-1
CDR3 DNA: TGCAGTGTCACGGGATGGGGGTACTATGGCTACACCTTC
CDR3 protein: CSVTGWGYYGYTF

J gene: TRBJ1-2
clone size: many
D gene: -
V gene: TRBV5-5
CDR3 DNA: TGTGCCAGCAGCTTGGGATTTTTCAGTGGCTACACCTTC
CDR3 protein: CASSLGFFSGYTF

J gene: TRBJ2-2
clone size: many
D gene: -
V gene: TRBV4-2
CDR3 DNA: TGTGCCAGCAGCCAAGATCCGTATACCGGGGAGCTGTTTTTT
CDR3 protein: CASSQDPYTGELFF

J gene: TRBJ2-5
clone size: -
D gene: TRBD2
V gene: TRBV6-2/TRBV6-3
CDR3 DNA: TGTGCAAGCAGTAGGCAGCGACTAGCGGGATTTCAAGAGACCCAGTACTTC
CDR3 protein: CASSRQRLAGFQETQYF

J gene: TRBJ2-5
clone size: few
D gene: -
V gene: TRBV20-1
CDR3 DNA: TGCAGTGCTAGAGATGGGGGAAGGGAGACCCAGTACTTC
CDR3 protein: CSARDGGRETQYF

J gene: TRBJ2-2
clone size: once
D gene: -
V gene: TRBV7-8
CDR3 DNA: TGTGCCAGCAGTTATATAACCACCGGGGAGCTGTTTTTT
CDR3 protein: CASSYITTGELFF

J gene: TRBJ2-1
clone size: -
D gene: -
V gene: TRBV2
CDR3 DNA: TGTGCCAGCAGTGAGGGAGGGGGTAACAATGAGCAGTTCTTC
CDR3 protein: CASSEGGGNNEQFF

J gene: TRBJ1-5
clone size: many
D gene: TRBD1
V gene: TRBV6-5
CDR3 DNA: TGTGCCAGCAAAAGGGACAGCTACACACCTAATCAGCCCCAGCATTTT
CDR3 protein: CASKRDSYTPNQPQHF

J gene: TRBJ2-3
clone size: many
D gene: -
V gene: TRBV2
CDR3 DNA: TGTGCCAGCAGTGAAGGGACAGCCTTGGATACGCAGTATTTT
CDR3 protein: CASSEGTALDTQYF

J gene: TRBJ2-1
clone size: -
D gene: -
V gene: TRBV7-8
CDR3 DNA: TGTGCCAGCAGCTTAATGAATAGCGGTAGTGAGCAGTTCTTC
CDR3 protein: CASSLMNSGSEQFF

J gene: TRBJ2-3
clone size: many
D gene: TRBD2
V gene: TRBV7-9
CDR3 DNA: TGTGCCAGCAGTTCCGCAGCGGGACTAGCGGGGGGGCTGGATACGCAGTATTTT
CDR3 protein: CASSSAAGLAGGLDTQYF

J gene: TRBJ2-1
clone size: few
D gene: TRBD2
V gene: TRBV18
CDR3 DNA: TGTGCCAGCTCATCTCCGGCCTCTACTAGCGGGAGGTCCTACAATGAGCAGTTCTTC
CDR3 protein: CASSSPASTSGRSYNEQFF

J gene: TRBJ2-5
clone size: -
D gene: TRBD1
V gene: TRBV12-3/TRBV12-4
CDR3 DNA: TGTGTCAGCAGTCCCGGACAGGGACAAGTGACCCAGTACTTC
CDR3 protein: CVSSPGQGQVTQYF

J gene: TRBJ2-2
clone size: -
D gene: -
V gene: TRBV12-3/TRBV12-4
CDR3 DNA: TGTGCCAGCAATTCAGGGACAAGACGCACCGGGGAGCTGTTTTTT
CDR3 protein: CASNSGTRRTGELFF

J gene: TRBJ2-5
clone size: -
D gene: -
V gene: TRBV4-1
CDR3 DNA: TGCCTCAGCAGCCAAGACCCCCGGGGCCAAAGGGAGACCCAGTACTTC
CDR3 protein: CLSSQDPRGQRETQYF

J gene: TRBJ2-7
clone size: -
D gene: -
V gene: TRBV11-3
CDR3 DNA: TGTGCCAGCGGCTTAGATGATTCCTACGGTCAGTACTTC
CDR3 protein: CASGLDDSYGQYF

J gene: TRBJ2-5
clone size: -
D gene: -
V gene: TRBV11-3
CDR3 DNA: TGTGCCAGCAGCTTAGAGAGCAGGGCAGTCGAAGAGACCCAGCACTTC
CDR3 protein: CASSLESRAVEETQHF

J gene: TRBJ2-1
clone size: -
D gene: -
V gene: TRBV29-1
CDR3 DNA: TGCGGCGCTAACGTGGCCACTCAGGGTGGCATGGGTGAGCAGTTCTTC
CDR3 protein: CGANVATQGGMGEQFF

J gene: TRBJ2-7
clone size: many
D gene: -
V gene: TRBV20-1
CDR3 DNA: TGCAGTGCTAGAGGCAGGGCCAACGAGCAGTACTTC
CDR3 protein: CSARGRANEQYF

J gene: TRBJ2-1
clone size: -
D gene: -
V gene: TRBV5-4
CDR3 DNA: TGTGCCAGTCTTGTGGACCTGTCCTACAATGAGCAGTTCTTC
CDR3 protein: CASLVDLSYNEQFF

J gene: TRBJ2-1
clone size: -
D gene: TRBD2
V gene: TRBV24-1
CDR3 DNA: TGTGCCACCAGTGAGGGGGGGACTGGCGCTTTCGGGCAGTTCTTC
CDR3 protein: CATSEGGTGAFGQFF

J gene: TRBJ2-7
clone size: many
D gene: -
V gene: TRBV6-1
CDR3 DNA: TGTGCCAGCAGTTTAAAGGGGATCGGGGAGCAGTACTTC
CDR3 protein: CASSLKGIGEQYF

J gene: TRBJ2-5
clone size: many
D gene: -
V gene: TRBV10-2
CDR3 DNA: TGCGCCAGCACCCACAGCCAAGAGACCCAGTACTTC
CDR3 protein: CASTHSQETQYF

J gene: TRBJ1-1
clone size: -
D gene: -
V gene: TRBV5-5
CDR3 DNA: TGTGCCAGCAGCTTGGTCCATTGGTGGACTGAAGCTTTCTTT
CDR3 protein: CASSLVHWWTEAFF

J gene: TRBJ2-7
clone size: once
D gene: TRBD2
V gene: TRBV4-2
CDR3 DNA: TGTGCTAGCAGCCAAGATACCCAAGGGAGGGATTGGAACTTC
CDR3 protein: CASSQDTQGRDWNF

J gene: TRBJ1-3
clone size: -
D gene: -
V gene: TRBV9
CDR3 DNA: TGTGCCAGCAGCGCCCTGGGCAGATTCTCTGGAAACACCATATATTTT
CDR3 protein: CASSALGRFSGNTIYF

J gene: TRBJ1-1
clone size: -
D gene: TRBD1
V gene: TRBV6-2/TRBV6-3
CDR3 DNA: TGTGCCAGCGGTTACCCGCAGGGGGCTCTGAACATTGAAGCTTTCTTT
CDR3 protein: CASGYPQGALNIEAFF

J gene: TRBJ1-2
clone size: -
D gene: TRBD1
V gene: TRBV12-3/TRBV12-4
CDR3 DNA: TGTGCCAGCAAGGGGACAGTAATGACAAACTATGGCTACACCTTC
CDR3 protein: CASKGTVMTNYGYTF

J gene: TRBJ1-4
clone size: -
D gene: TRBD1
V gene: TRBV5-6
CDR3 DNA: TGTGCCGGCAGCTCGACTTCAGGGGGCGGTGAAAAACTGTTTTTT
CDR3 protein: CAGSSTSGGGEKLFF

J gene: TRBJ2-7
clone size: many
D gene: TRBD1
V gene: TRBV5-6
CDR3 DNA: TGTGCCAGCAGCGCAGACGGGACAGGATTCTACGAGCAGTACTTC
CDR3 protein: CASSADGTGFYEQYF

J gene: TRBJ1-2
clone size: -
D gene: TRBD1
V gene: TRBV6-5
CDR3 DNA: TGTGCCAGCGGAGGGACAGTGGATAACTATGGCTACGCCTTC
CDR3 protein: CASGGTVDNYGYAF

J gene: TRBJ2-7
clone size: -
D gene: TRBD2
V gene: TRBV2
CDR3 DNA: TGTGCCAGCAGCCGACAGGGGACTAGCGGGATCTACGAGCAGTACTTC
CDR3 protein: CASSRQGTSGIYEQYF

J gene: TRBJ1-1
clone size: -
D gene: TRBD1
V gene: TRBV7-8
CDR3 DNA: TGTGTCAGCAGCTTAGGGACAGGGGCTCACACCGAAGCTTTCTTT
CDR3 protein: CVSSLGTGAHTEAFF

J gene: TRBJ2-7
clone size: few
D gene: -
V gene: TRBV28
CDR3 DNA: TGTGCCAGCGAAGGGGGGGCGCGAGAGCAGTACTTC
CDR3 protein: CASEGGAREQYF

J gene: TRBJ2-3
clone size: -
D gene: TRBD2
V gene: TRBV28
CDR3 DNA: TGTGCCAGCAGTACACCTAGCGGTCCAGAGGGAGATTCGCAGTATTTT
CDR3 protein: CASSTPSGPEGDSQYF

J gene: TRBJ2-7
clone size: -
D gene: -
V gene: TRBV12-3/TRBV12-4
CDR3 DNA: TGTGCAAGCAGTGGGGACATTGCCAACGAGCAGTACTTC
CDR3 protein: CASSGDIANEQYF

J gene: TRBJ2-1
clone size: -
D gene: -
V gene: TRBV6-2/TRBV6-3
CDR3 DNA: TGTGCCAGTAGTTACCTAGCGAGAGGGATTTACAATGAGCAGTTCTTC
CDR3 protein: CASSYLARGIYNEQFF

J gene: TRBJ2-1
clone size: -
D gene: TRBD1
V gene: TRBV2
CDR3 DNA: TGTGCAACGGGACAGTTGAATGAGAAGTTCTTC
CDR3 protein: CATGQLNEKFF

J gene: TRBJ1-3
clone size: few
D gene: -
V gene: TRBV6-6
CDR3 DNA: TGTGCCAGCAATTATAATCGGGCAGGGGAGAATGGAAACACCGTATATTTT
CDR3 protein: CASNYNRAGENGNTVYF

J gene: TRBJ2-3
clone size: few
D gene: TRBD2
V gene: TRBV5-1
CDR3 DNA: TGCGCCAGCGCGCAGCGGGAGACAGATACGCAGTATTTT
CDR3 protein: CASAQRETDTQYF

J gene: TRBJ2-2
clone size: many
D gene: TRBD1
V gene: TRBV5-6
CDR3 DNA: TGTGCCAGCAGCAAGGACAGGGGAAGGGCCGGGGAGCTGTTTTTT
CDR3 protein: CASSKDRGRAGELFF